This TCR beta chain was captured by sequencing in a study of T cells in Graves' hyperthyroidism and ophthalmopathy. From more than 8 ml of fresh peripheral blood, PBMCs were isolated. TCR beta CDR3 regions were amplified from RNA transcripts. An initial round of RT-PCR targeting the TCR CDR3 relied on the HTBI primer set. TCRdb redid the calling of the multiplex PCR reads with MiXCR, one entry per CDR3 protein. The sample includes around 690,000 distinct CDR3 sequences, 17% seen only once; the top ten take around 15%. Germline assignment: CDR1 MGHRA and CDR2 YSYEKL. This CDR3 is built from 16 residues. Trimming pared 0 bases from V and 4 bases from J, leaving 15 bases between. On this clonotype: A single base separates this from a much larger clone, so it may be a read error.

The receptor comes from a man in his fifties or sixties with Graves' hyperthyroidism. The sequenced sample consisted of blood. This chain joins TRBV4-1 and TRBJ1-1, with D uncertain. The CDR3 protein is CASSQERLQVPTEAFF. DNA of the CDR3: TGCGCCAGCAGCCAAGAACGCCTCCAGGTTCCCACTGAAGCTTTCTTT.